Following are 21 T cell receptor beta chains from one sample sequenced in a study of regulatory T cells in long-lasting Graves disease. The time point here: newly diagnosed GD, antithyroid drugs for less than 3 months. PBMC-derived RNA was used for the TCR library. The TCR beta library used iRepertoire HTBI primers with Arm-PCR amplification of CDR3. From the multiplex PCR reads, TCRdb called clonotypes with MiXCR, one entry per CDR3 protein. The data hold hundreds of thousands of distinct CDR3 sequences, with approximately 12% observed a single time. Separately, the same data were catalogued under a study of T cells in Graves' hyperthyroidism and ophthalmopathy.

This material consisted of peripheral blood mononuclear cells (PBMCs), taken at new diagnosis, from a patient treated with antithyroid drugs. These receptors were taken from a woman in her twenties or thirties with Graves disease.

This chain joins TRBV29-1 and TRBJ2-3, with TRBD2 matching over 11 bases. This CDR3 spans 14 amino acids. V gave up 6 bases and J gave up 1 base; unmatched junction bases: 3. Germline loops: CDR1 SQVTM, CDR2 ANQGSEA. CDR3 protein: CSVLAGGGTDTQYF. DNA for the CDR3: TGCAGCGTCTTAGCGGGAGGGGGCACAGATACGCAGTATTTT.

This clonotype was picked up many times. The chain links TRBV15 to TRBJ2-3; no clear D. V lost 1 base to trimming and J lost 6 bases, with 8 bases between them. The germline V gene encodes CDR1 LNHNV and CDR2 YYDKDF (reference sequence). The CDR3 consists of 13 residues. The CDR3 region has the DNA TGTGCCACCAGCAGAGCTTCTAGGGATACGCAGTATTTT. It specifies CATSRASRDTQYF.

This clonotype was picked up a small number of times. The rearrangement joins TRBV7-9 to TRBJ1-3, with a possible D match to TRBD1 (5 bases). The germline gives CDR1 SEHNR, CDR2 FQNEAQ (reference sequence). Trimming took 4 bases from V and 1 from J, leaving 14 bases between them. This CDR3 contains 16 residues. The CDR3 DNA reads TGTGCCAGCAGCTCTACCCGGGGCACTTCTGGAAACACCATATATTTT. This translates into CASSSTRGTSGNTIYF.

The CDR3 region has the DNA TGCAGCGTTGTTAGGATTACGGGCACTGAAGCTTTCTTT. Encoded protein: CSVVRITGTEAFF. This chain connects TRBV29-1 to TRBJ1-1, with D hard to call. V shed 4 bases and J shed 4 bases, with 13 bases lying between them. The CDR3 totals 13 residues. CDR1 SQVTM and CDR2 ANQGSEA come from the germline V gene.

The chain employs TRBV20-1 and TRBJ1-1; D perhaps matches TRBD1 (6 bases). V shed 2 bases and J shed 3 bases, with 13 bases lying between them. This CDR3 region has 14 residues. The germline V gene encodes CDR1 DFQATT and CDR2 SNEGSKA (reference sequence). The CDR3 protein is CSARRGGSDTEAFF. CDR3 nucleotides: TGCAGTGCTAGAAGAGGGGGGAGCGACACTGAAGCTTTCTTT.

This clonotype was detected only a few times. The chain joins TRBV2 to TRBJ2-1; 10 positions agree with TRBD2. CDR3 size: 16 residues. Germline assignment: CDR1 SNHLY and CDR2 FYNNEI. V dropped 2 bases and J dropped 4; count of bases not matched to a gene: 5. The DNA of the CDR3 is TGTGCCAGCAGTGAATATAGGACTAGCGGATACAATGAGCAGTTCTTC. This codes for CASSEYRTSGYNEQFF.

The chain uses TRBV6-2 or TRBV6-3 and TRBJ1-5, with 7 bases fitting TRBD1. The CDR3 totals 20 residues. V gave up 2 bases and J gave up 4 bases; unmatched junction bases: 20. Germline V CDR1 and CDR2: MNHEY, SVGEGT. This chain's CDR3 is CASSYPKGAPGCRLNQPQHF. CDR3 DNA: TGTGCCAGCAGTTACCCTAAGGGGGCCCCCGGTTGCCGGCTTAATCAGCCCCAGCATTTT.

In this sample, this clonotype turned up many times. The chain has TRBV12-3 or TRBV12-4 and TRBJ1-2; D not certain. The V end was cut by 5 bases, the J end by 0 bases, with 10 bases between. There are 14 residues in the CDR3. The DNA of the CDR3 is TGTGCCAGCAGTCTCGGCCAACCTAACTATGGCTACACCTTC. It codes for CASSLGQPNYGYTF.

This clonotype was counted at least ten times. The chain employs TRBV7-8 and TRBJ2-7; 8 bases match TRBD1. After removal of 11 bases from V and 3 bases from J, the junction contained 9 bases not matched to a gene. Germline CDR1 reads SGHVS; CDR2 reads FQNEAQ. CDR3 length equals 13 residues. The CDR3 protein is CASGQGALYEQYF. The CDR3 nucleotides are TGTGCCTCCGGACAGGGCGCGCTCTACGAGCAGTACTTC.

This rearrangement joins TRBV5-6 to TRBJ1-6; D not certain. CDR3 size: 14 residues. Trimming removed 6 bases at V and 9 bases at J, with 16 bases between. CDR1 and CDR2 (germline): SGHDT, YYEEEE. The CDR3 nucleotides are TGTGCCAGCACCCTCCTGGAGGGAGGTTCACCCCTCCACTTT. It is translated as CASTLLEGGSPLHF. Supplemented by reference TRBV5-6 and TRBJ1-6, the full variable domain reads DAGVTQSPTHLIKTRGQQVTLRCSPKSGHDTVSWYQQALGQGPQFIFQYYEEEERQRGNFPDRFSGHQFPNYSSELNVNALLLGDSALYLCASTLLEGGSPLHFGNGTRLTVT.

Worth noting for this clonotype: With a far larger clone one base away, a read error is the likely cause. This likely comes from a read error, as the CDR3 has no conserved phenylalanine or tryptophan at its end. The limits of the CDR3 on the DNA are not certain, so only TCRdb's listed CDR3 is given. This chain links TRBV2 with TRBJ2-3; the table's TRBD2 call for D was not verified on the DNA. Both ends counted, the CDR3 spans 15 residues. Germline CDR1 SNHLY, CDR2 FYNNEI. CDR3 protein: CASSALAGGPVEQFL.

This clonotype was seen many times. Here the CDR3 DNA reads TGCAGTGCTAGAGATCCAGCGGGGAACTACAATGAGCAGTTCTTC. Its translation is CSARDPAGNYNEQFF. The chain joins TRBV20-1 to TRBJ2-1, with 7 bases lining up with TRBD2. With V trimmed by 0 bases and J by 3 bases, 5 bases remained unmatched. Germline V gene lookup returns CDR1 DFQATT and CDR2 SNEGSKA (reference sequence). This CDR3 is 15 amino acids long.

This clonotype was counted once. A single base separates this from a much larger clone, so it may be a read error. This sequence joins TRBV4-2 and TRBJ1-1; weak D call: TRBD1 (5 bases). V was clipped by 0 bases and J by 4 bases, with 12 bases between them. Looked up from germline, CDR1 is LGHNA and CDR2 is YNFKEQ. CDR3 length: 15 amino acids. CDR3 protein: CASSQDMGTSTEAFF. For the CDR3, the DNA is TGTGCCAGCAGCCAAGATATGGGGACGAGCACTGAAGCTTTCTTT.

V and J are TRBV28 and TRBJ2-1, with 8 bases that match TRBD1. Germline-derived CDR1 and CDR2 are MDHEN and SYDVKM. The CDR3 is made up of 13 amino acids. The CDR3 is CAGGRTGPNEQFF. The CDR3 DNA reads TGTGCGGGGGGCCGGACAGGGCCGAATGAGCAGTTCTTC.

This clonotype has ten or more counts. CDR3 amino acids: CASSVYPGGGEKLFF. Here the CDR3 DNA reads TGTGCCAGCAGTGTTTACCCAGGGGGAGGTGAAAAACTGTTTTTT. This chain uses TRBV6-1 with TRBJ1-4, with 7 nucleotides matching TRBD1. The CDR3 is made up of 15 amino acids. Germline CDR1 and CDR2: MNHNS and SASEGT. Trimming took 4 bases from V and 7 from J; bases not matched to a gene: 9.

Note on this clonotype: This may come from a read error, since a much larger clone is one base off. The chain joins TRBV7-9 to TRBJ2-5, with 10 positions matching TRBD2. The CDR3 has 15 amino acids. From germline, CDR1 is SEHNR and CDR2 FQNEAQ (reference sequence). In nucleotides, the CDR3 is TGTGCCAGCAGCTTGGGGACTAGCGACCAAGAGACCCACTACTTC. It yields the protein CASSLGTSDQETHYF.

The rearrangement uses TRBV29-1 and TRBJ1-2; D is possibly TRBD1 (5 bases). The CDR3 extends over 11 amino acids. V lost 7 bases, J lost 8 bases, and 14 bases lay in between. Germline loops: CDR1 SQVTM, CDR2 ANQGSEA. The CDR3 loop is CSAVGGGGYTF. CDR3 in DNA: TGCAGCGCTGTGGGGGGGGGAGGCTACACCTTC.

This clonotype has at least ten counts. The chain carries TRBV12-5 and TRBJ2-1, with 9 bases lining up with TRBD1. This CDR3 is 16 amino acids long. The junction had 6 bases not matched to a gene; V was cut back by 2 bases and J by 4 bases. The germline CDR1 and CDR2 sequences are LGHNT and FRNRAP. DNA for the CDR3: TGTGCTAGTGGTTTGTCGGGGACAGGGCTATACAATGAGCAGTTCTTC. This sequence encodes CASGLSGTGLYNEQFF. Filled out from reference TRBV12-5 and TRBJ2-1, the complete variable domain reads DARVTQTPRHKVTEMGQEVTMRCQPILGHNTVFWYRQTMMQGLELLAYFRNRAPLDDSGMPKDRFSAEMPDATLATLKIQPSEPRDSAVYFCASGLSGTGLYNEQFFGPGTRLTVL.

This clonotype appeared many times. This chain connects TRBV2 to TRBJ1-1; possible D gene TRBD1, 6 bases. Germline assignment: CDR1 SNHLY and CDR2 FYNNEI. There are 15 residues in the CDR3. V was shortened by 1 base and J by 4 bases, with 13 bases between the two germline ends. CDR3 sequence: CASSEGGALATEAFF. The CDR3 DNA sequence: TGTGCCAGCAGTGAAGGGGGGGCGCTGGCCACTGAAGCTTTCTTT.

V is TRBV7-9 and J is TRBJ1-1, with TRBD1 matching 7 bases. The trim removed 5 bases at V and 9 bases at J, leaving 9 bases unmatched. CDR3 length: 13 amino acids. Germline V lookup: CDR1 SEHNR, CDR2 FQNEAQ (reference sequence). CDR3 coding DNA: TGTGCCAGCAGCGGAACCGGGACAGCTAAAGCTTTCTTT. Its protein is CASSGTGTAKAFF. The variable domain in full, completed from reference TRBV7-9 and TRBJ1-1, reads DTGVSQNPRHKITKRGQNVTFRCDPISEHNRLYWYRQTLGQGPEFLTYFQNEAQLEKSRLLSDRFSAERPKGSFSTLEIQRTEQGDSAMYLCASSGTGTAKAFFGQGTRLTVV.

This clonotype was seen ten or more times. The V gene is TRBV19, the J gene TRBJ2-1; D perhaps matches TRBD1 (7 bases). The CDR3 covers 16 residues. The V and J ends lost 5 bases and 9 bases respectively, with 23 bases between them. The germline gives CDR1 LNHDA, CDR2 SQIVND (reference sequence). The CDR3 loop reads CASSSGAAGGQGEQFF. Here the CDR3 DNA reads TGTGCCAGTAGTTCCGGAGCGGCAGGGGGGCAAGGTGAGCAGTTCTTC. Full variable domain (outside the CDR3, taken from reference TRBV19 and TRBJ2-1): DGGITQSPKYLFRKEGQNVTLSCEQNLNHDAMYWYRQDPGQGLRLIYYSQIVNDFQKGDIAEGYSVSREKKESFPLTVTSAQKNPTAFYLCASSSGAAGGQGEQFFGPGTRLTVL.